The rows below give T cell receptor beta chains drawn from one sample of a study of blood T cells in healthy people across ages. MiXCR, applied by TCRdb to the 5' RACE reads, yields one record per CDR3 protein. The profile shows approximately 730,000 distinct CDR3 sequences, roughly 53% of them singletons. The source material was blood. These TCRs come from an elderly man in good health. CDR3s include the opening cysteine and the closing phenylalanine or tryptophan. The order of the fields is V gene, clone size, D gene, J gene, CDR3 DNA, CDR3 protein. The D gene is left open where the match is weak. Not all rows give a size; the values are once, few, many and, for expanded clones, a class.

V gene: TRBV7-9
clone size: many
D gene: TRBD2
J gene: TRBJ2-3
CDR3 DNA: TGTGCCAGCAGAGGTCCAGCTAGCGGGAAGGGACCCGCTAAGGGTACGCAGTATTTT
CDR3 protein: CASRGPASGKGPAKGTQYF

V gene: TRBV2
clone size: many
D gene: TRBD1
J gene: TRBJ2-7
CDR3 DNA: TGTGCCAGCAGTTCCGGACAGGTCTCCTACGAGCAGTACTTC
CDR3 protein: CASSSGQVSYEQYF

V gene: TRBV20-1
clone size: .
D gene: .
J gene: TRBJ2-5
CDR3 DNA: TGCAGTGCTATAAATCCGGGACGTAACGCTCAAGAGACCCAGTACTTC
CDR3 protein: CSAINPGRNAQETQYF

V gene: TRBV6-5
clone size: .
D gene: .
J gene: TRBJ2-4
CDR3 DNA: TGTGCCATCGGGACAGCCAAAAACATTCAGTACTTC
CDR3 protein: CAIGTAKNIQYF

V gene: TRBV2
clone size: .
D gene: .
J gene: TRBJ1-4
CDR3 DNA: TGTGCCAGCAATGACCGATTTAATGAAAAACTGTTTTTT
CDR3 protein: CASNDRFNEKLFF

V gene: TRBV25-1
clone size: once
D gene: .
J gene: TRBJ2-1
CDR3 DNA: TGTGCCAGCAGTGTACCTTCTCGAAATGAGCAGTTCTTC
CDR3 protein: CASSVPSRNEQFF

V gene: TRBV5-1
clone size: .
D gene: .
J gene: TRBJ2-7
CDR3 DNA: TGCGCCAGCAGCCGAGGTCCTCGGGACGAGCAGTACTTC
CDR3 protein: CASSRGPRDEQYF

V gene: TRBV21-1
clone size: few
D gene: .
J gene: TRBJ2-1
CDR3 DNA: TGTGCCAGCAGCAAAGGGCCCCTGGTAGCGGGTTTCTACAATGAGCAGTTCTTC
CDR3 protein: CASSKGPLVAGFYNEQFF

V gene: TRBV20-1
clone size: few
D gene: .
J gene: TRBJ1-2
CDR3 DNA: TGCAGTGCTAGAGACGGGGCCTCGGGGGGCTACACCTTC
CDR3 protein: CSARDGASGGYTF

V gene: TRBV4-1
clone size: .
D gene: TRBD1
J gene: TRBJ1-4
CDR3 DNA: TGCGCCAGCAGCCAAGCCGGGACAGGGGTCAAACTTGGAGAAAAACTGTTTTTT
CDR3 protein: CASSQAGTGVKLGEKLFF

V gene: TRBV15
clone size: .
D gene: TRBD2
J gene: TRBJ2-2
CDR3 DNA: TGTGCCACCAGCAGAGATCTATTTCCGGGGGGTGCCGGGGAGCTGTTTTTT
CDR3 protein: CATSRDLFPGGAGELFF

V gene: TRBV29-1
clone size: few
D gene: .
J gene: TRBJ2-3
CDR3 DNA: TGCAGCGTTGGGAAGGGGAGTAGGGCCAGCACAGATACGCAGTATTTT
CDR3 protein: CSVGKGSRASTDTQYF

V gene: TRBV20-1
clone size: .
D gene: TRBD2
J gene: TRBJ2-4
CDR3 DNA: TGCAGTGCCCTGGAGCGGGAGTTCTCCTACAATGAGCAGTACTTC
CDR3 protein: CSALEREFSYNEQYF

V gene: TRBV5-1
clone size: .
D gene: TRBD1
J gene: TRBJ2-7
CDR3 DNA: TGCGCCAGCAGCGAACAGGGGCTCACCTACAATGAGCAGTACTTC
CDR3 protein: CASSEQGLTYNEQYF

V gene: TRBV29-1
clone size: .
D gene: .
J gene: TRBJ2-1
CDR3 DNA: TGCAGCGCCGGACAGGGAGGGCAAGAGACCCAGTTCTTC
CDR3 protein: CSAGQGGQETQFF

V gene: TRBV29-1
clone size: .
D gene: .
J gene: TRBJ2-7
CDR3 DNA: TGCAGCGTCGCCGTTGGGACGGAGACCTACGAGCAGTACTTC
CDR3 protein: CSVAVGTETYEQYF

V gene: TRBV29-1
clone size: .
D gene: TRBD2
J gene: TRBJ2-5
CDR3 DNA: TGCAGCGTTGATTATAGCGGGAGGGTGGGCAATGAGCAGTACTTC
CDR3 protein: CSVDYSGRVGNEQYF

V gene: TRBV15
clone size: .
D gene: TRBD2
J gene: TRBJ2-5
CDR3 DNA: TGTGCCAGCGGGACTAGCGGGGGAGAAGAGCAGTACTTC
CDR3 protein: CASGTSGGEEQYF

V gene: TRBV28
clone size: .
D gene: .
J gene: TRBJ1-4
CDR3 DNA: TGTGCCAGCAGTTTAAAGGGCGAAAAACTGTTTTTT
CDR3 protein: CASSLKGEKLFF

V gene: TRBV24-1
clone size: .
D gene: .
J gene: TRBJ2-5
CDR3 DNA: TGTGCCACCAGTGATTTGGGCAGGGAGGAGACCCAGTACTTC
CDR3 protein: CATSDLGREETQYF

V gene: TRBV6-5
clone size: .
D gene: .
J gene: TRBJ2-1
CDR3 DNA: TGTGCCAGCAGTTACTCGAGAGGGAGATCCTACAATGAGCAGTTCTTC
CDR3 protein: CASSYSRGRSYNEQFF

V gene: TRBV29-1
clone size: .
D gene: TRBD1
J gene: TRBJ1-2
CDR3 DNA: TGCAGCGTATCGACAGGGGTAGGCAACTATGGCTACACCTTC
CDR3 protein: CSVSTGVGNYGYTF

V gene: TRBV29-1
clone size: few
D gene: TRBD1
J gene: TRBJ2-5
CDR3 DNA: TGCAGCGTTGGACAGGGAAGAGAGCAGTACTTC
CDR3 protein: CSVGQGREQYF

V gene: TRBV7-2
clone size: .
D gene: TRBD2
J gene: TRBJ2-1
CDR3 DNA: TGTGCCAGCAGCTCTGGAGCGGGGGCCTACAATGAGCAGTTCTTC
CDR3 protein: CASSSGAGAYNEQFF

V gene: TRBV7-9
clone size: .
D gene: TRBD1
J gene: TRBJ1-1
CDR3 DNA: TGTGCCAGCAGCTTCCCGGGCCAGGGGGTGTACACTGAAGCTTTCTTT
CDR3 protein: CASSFPGQGVYTEAFF

V gene: TRBV10-3
clone size: few
D gene: .
J gene: TRBJ2-3
CDR3 DNA: TGTGCCATCAGTGAGGGTGGCGGAGGAGTCACAGATACGCAGTATTTT
CDR3 protein: CAISEGGGGVTDTQYF

V gene: TRBV4-2
clone size: .
D gene: .
J gene: TRBJ1-2
CDR3 DNA: TGTGCCAGCAGCCAAGCGGGGGTCAACTATGGCTACACCTTC
CDR3 protein: CASSQAGVNYGYTF

V gene: TRBV10-3
clone size: once
D gene: TRBD2
J gene: TRBJ2-1
CDR3 DNA: TGTGCCATCAGTGAAAGGACTAGCGGCTACAATGAGCAGTTCTTC
CDR3 protein: CAISERTSGYNEQFF

V gene: TRBV10-3
clone size: few
D gene: .
J gene: TRBJ2-3
CDR3 DNA: TGTGCCATCAGTGGTGGGGGAGAAAGAGCAGATACGCAGTATTTT
CDR3 protein: CAISGGGERADTQYF

V gene: TRBV7-9
clone size: .
D gene: .
J gene: TRBJ2-5
CDR3 DNA: TGTGCCAGCAGGGGGACGTTAAGTGGAGAGACCCAGTACTTC
CDR3 protein: CASRGTLSGETQYF

V gene: TRBV7-9
clone size: .
D gene: .
J gene: TRBJ2-7
CDR3 DNA: TGTGCCAGCAGCTCACCGGGGGGCTTGGAGAACGAGCAGTACTTC
CDR3 protein: CASSSPGGLENEQYF

V gene: TRBV10-3
clone size: .
D gene: .
J gene: TRBJ2-5
CDR3 DNA: TGTGCCATCGGGGATAGTTGGGAGACCCAGTACTTC
CDR3 protein: CAIGDSWETQYF

V gene: TRBV24-1
clone size: .
D gene: TRBD1
J gene: TRBJ2-1
CDR3 DNA: TGTGCCACCAGCGGACAGGGCAGTTACTACAATGAGCAGTTCTTC
CDR3 protein: CATSGQGSYYNEQFF

V gene: TRBV28
clone size: .
D gene: TRBD1
J gene: TRBJ2-7
CDR3 DNA: TGTGCCAGCAGCCGCAGGGGGCGCTACGAGCAGTACTTC
CDR3 protein: CASSRRGRYEQYF

V gene: TRBV6-5
clone size: .
D gene: .
J gene: TRBJ1-1
CDR3 DNA: TGTGCCAGCAGTTACCCGGGGGTTCTCCCTGAAGCTTTCTTT
CDR3 protein: CASSYPGVLPEAFF

V gene: TRBV6-2/TRBV6-3
clone size: .
D gene: TRBD2
J gene: TRBJ2-1
CDR3 DNA: TGTGCCAGCAGCCGCTCACTAGCGGGAGGTGGCTACAATGAGCAGTTCTTC
CDR3 protein: CASSRSLAGGGYNEQFF

V gene: TRBV5-4
clone size: .
D gene: .
J gene: TRBJ2-5
CDR3 DNA: TGTGCCAGCAGCCTGGTTCGGAACCAAGAGACCCAGTACTTC
CDR3 protein: CASSLVRNQETQYF

V gene: TRBV9
clone size: many
D gene: TRBD2
J gene: TRBJ2-3
CDR3 DNA: TGTGCCAGCAGCGTAGGACTAGCGGGCACAGATACGCAGTATTTT
CDR3 protein: CASSVGLAGTDTQYF

V gene: TRBV12-3/TRBV12-4
clone size: .
D gene: .
J gene: TRBJ1-5
CDR3 DNA: TGTGCCAGCAGTTTACGGGCACAGGGTAGTCTCAAGAATCAGCCCCAGCATTTT
CDR3 protein: CASSLRAQGSLKNQPQHF

V gene: TRBV18
clone size: few
D gene: .
J gene: TRBJ2-7
CDR3 DNA: TGTGCCAGCTCACAGGGCGGCTCCAGGGAATACGAGCAGTACTTC
CDR3 protein: CASSQGGSREYEQYF